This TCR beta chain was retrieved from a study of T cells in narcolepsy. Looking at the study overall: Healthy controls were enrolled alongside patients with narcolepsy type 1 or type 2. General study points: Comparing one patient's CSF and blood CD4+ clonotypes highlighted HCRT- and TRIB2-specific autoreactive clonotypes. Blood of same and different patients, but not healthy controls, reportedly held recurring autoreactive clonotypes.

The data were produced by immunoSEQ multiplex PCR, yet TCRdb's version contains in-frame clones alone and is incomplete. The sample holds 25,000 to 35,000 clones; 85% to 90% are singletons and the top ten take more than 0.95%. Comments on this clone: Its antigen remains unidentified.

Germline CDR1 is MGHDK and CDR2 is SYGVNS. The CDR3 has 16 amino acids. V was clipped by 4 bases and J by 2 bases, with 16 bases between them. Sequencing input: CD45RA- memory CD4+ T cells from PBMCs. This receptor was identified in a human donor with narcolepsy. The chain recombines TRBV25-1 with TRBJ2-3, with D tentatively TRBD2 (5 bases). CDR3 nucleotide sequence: TGTGCCAGCAGTGTTTTGGGTAGCGAGCTCACAGATACGCAGTATTTT. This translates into CASSVLGSELTDTQYF.